The rows below give T cell receptor beta chains drawn from one sample of a study of cytomegalovirus exposure and HLA in healthy donors. Produced via immunoSEQ multiplex PCR; TCRdb's table is partial and in-frame only. The table includes some 190,000 clones, approximately 80% detected once. The sequencing sample was made of PBMCs. The receptors derive from a girl aged 5-17 years in good health and CMV-seropositive. The CDR3 runs from the conserved cysteine through the conserved F or W.

j_call v_call cdr3_aa
TRBJ1-1 TRBV6-5 CASRGTESNTEAFF
TRBJ2-7 TRBV12-5 CASGSTGDHEQYF
TRBJ1-3 TRBV27 CASRETGTGNTIYF
TRBJ1-4 TRBV5-4 CASSTKQGNEKLFF
TRBJ2-1 TRBV27 CASSSGGAYYNEQFF
TRBJ2-1 TRBV2 CASGGRSEQFF
TRBJ1-2 TRBV30 CAWSVSAIFGGPFIRYTF
TRBJ2-2 TRBV5-1 CASSLVMNTGELFF
TRBJ1-2 TRBV5-4 CASSLVRAYGYTF
TRBJ2-6 TRBV19 CASSDDWRLGANVLTF
TRBJ2-7 TRBV4-3 CASSQDRIHYEQYF
TRBJ2-1 TRBV7-3 CASSLGSSGGNEQFF
TRBJ2-1 TRBV6-5 CASRPGLAYNEQFF
TRBJ2-3 TRBV7-9 CASSPPRQGSTDTQYF
TRBJ1-1 TRBV9 CASSGGTSEAFF
TRBJ1-5 TRBV4-2 CASSQLDRGNQPQHF
TRBJ1-2 TRBV19 CASSYGTGLTGYTF
TRBJ2-7 TRBV6-5 CASRLTSGSYEQYF
TRBJ2-5 TRBV7-9 CASSFSTSVLRARETQYF
TRBJ1-2 TRBV7-9 CASSLVALTEEGYTF
TRBJ2-7 TRBV7-9 CASSLVPSGRAQYEQYF
TRBJ2-1 TRBV6-1 CASRTAVVNNEQFF
TRBJ1-2 TRBV5-1 CASSFLSGGPNYSYTF
TRBJ1-2 TRBV27 CASRAMGAIYGYTF
TRBJ1-3 TRBV7-9 CASSPPGDSGNTIYF
TRBJ2-7 TRBV7-6 CASSLEAGGSYEQYF
TRBJ2-7 TRBV6-5 CASSRDTPPSYEQYF
TRBJ2-7 TRBV7-3 CASSPTPTGFPEQYF
TRBJ2-1 TRBV30 CAWRQNRGDNEQFF
TRBJ2-1 TRBV6-5 CASSPPGLAGTEQFF
TRBJ2-1 TRBV30 CAWSSDSGYNEQFF
TRBJ1-4 TRBV4-3 CASSQAWQGPNEKLFF
TRBJ1-1 TRBV6-5 CASSYAIGQRNTEAFF
TRBJ2-1 TRBV5-1 CASSFSGLAGGGEQFF
TRBJ2-1 TRBV10-3 CAITGLAGTNEQFF
TRBJ1-1 TRBV5-1 CASSLLTMNTEAFF
TRBJ2-1 TRBV11-3 CASSLFARNEQFF
TRBJ2-1 TRBV4-3 CASVDQLGSSYNEQFF
TRBJ2-1 TRBV19 CASRELAVGGNEQFF
TRBJ2-7 TRBV5-1 CASSFTSGGSYEQYF
TRBJ1-1 TRBV18 CASSPGDLNTEAFF
TRBJ2-7 TRBV6-5 CASSSTSSISYEQYF
TRBJ2-5 TRBV19 CASQGWKGARETQYF
TRBJ2-7 TRBV11-2 CASSFPGSYEQYF
TRBJ2-7 TRBV27 CASSSGWRTSYEQYF
TRBJ2-2 TRBV5-6 CASSPDAGGPSRELFF
TRBJ2-7 TRBV5-6 CASSVGLAGLYEQYF
TRBJ2-1 TRBV5-1 CASSTEPLAGSYNEQFF
TRBJ1-2 TRBV7-9 CASSWGQGLGGYTF
TRBJ1-5 TRBV7-8 CASKEDSSFSNQPQHF